Following are 28 T cell receptor beta chains from one sample sequenced in a study of blood T cell repertoires in COVID-19. TCRdb keeps only in-frame clones here, not all; method: immunoSEQ multiplex PCR. The repertoire includes roughly 230,000 clones, approximately 88% of them detected once, and around 0.67% sits in the top ten. Specimen: peripheral blood. The receptors stem from a human donor in a cohort sampled during active COVID-19.

J is TRBJ2-5 and V is TRBV5-6; D unclear. This CDR3 is 13 amino acids long. Germline loops: CDR1 SGHDT, CDR2 YYEEEE. The ends were cut back, 2 bases at V and 2 bases at J, with 7 bases in the middle. CDR3 DNA: TGTGCCAGCAGCTTACCTAGTCAAGAGACCCAGTACTTC. Its protein product is CASSLPSQETQYF.

This clone occurred once. The J gene is TRBJ1-3, the V gene TRBV5-1; D perhaps matches TRBD1 (6 bases). There are 16 residues in the CDR3. V lost 0 bases and J 3 bases, leaving 13 bases between the germline ends. Looked up from germline, CDR1 is SGHRS and CDR2 is YFSETQ. The CDR3 bases are TGCGCCAGCAGCTTGGATCCAGGGGCGGGTGGAAACACCATATATTTT. This gives the protein CASSLDPGAGGNTIYF.

Turning to this clone: Within the sample, other DNA sequences also encode this same CDR3. The chain has TRBV5-6 and TRBJ1-1; no definite D call. The CDR3 is made up of 14 amino acids. The germline V and J ends were trimmed by 0 bases and 1 base, with 7 bases remaining between them. Germline assignment: CDR1 SGHDT and CDR2 YYEEEE. The CDR3 region is CASSLVPGNTEAFF. CDR3 bases: TGTGCCAGCAGCTTGGTTCCCGGGAACACTGAAGCTTTCTTT.

The chain recombines TRBV7-9 with TRBJ2-7; D perhaps matches TRBD2 (6 bases). V lost 5 bases and J lost 5, with 13 bases in between. The length of the CDR3 is 13 residues. In germline, CDR1 is SEHNR, CDR2 FQNEAQ (reference sequence). CDR3 DNA: TGTGCCAGCAGCCCCCTGTCGGGGGACGAGCAGTACTTC. Its translation: CASSPLSGDEQYF.

This chain joins TRBV3-1 (or the pseudogene TRBV3-2) and TRBJ1-1; D remains unclear. The CDR3 extends over 14 amino acids. The germline V gene encodes CDR1 LGHDT and CDR2 YNNKEL (reference sequence). Trimming left V 1 base short and J 4 bases short, with 10 bases between. The DNA for the CDR3 is TGTGCCAGCAGCCAAGTCGGTAGGAGCACTGAAGCTTTCTTT. It translates to CASSQVGRSTEAFF.

V gene TRBV28 combines with J gene TRBJ2-5; 8 positions agree with TRBD2. CDR1 is MDHEN, CDR2 SYDVKM, per germline. CDR3 size: 14 residues. The V segment lost 6 bases and the J segment 4 bases; nucleotides outside the gene matches: 7. The CDR3 reads CASRAGGGGETQYF. In nucleotides, the CDR3 is TGTGCCAGCAGGGCCGGGGGGGGTGGAGAGACCCAGTACTTC.

This clone was counted once. This chain connects TRBV24-1 to TRBJ2-3, with TRBD2 matching over 10 bases. The CDR3 covers 18 residues. The germline V gene encodes CDR1 KGHDR and CDR2 SFDVKD. V shed 3 bases, J shed 0 bases, and the junction held 8 bases outside the gene matches. The CDR3, as DNA: TGTGCCACCAGTGATCGACTAGCGGGTGCGTTTAGCACAGATACGCAGTATTTT. Its protein is CATSDRLAGAFSTDTQYF.

V is TRBV9 and J is TRBJ1-2; D ambiguous. This CDR3 region has 14 residues. Trimming removed 0 bases at V and 4 bases at J, with 10 bases between. Germline values: CDR1 SGDLS, CDR2 YYNGEE. CDR3 nucleotide sequence: TGTGCCAGCAGCGTAGGGCGGCTCGGCTATGGCTACACCTTC. Translation gives CASSVGRLGYGYTF.

The V and J genes are TRBV5-6 and TRBJ2-7, with D tentatively TRBD1 (5 bases). Trimming took off 0 bases at V and 3 bases at J, with 16 bases between the two ends. The CDR3 consists of 16 residues. Germline lookup yields CDR1 SGHDT and CDR2 YYEEEE. The CDR3 loop is CASSLGPGLIDYEQYF. The CDR3 DNA is TGTGCCAGCAGCTTGGGGCCAGGGCTCATTGACTACGAGCAGTACTTC.

This sequence joins TRBV7-9 and TRBJ1-2, with D unclear. This CDR3 comprises 13 residues. Germline values: CDR1 SEHNR, CDR2 FQNEAQ (reference sequence). Trimming removed 5 bases from V and 3 bases from J, with 10 bases in between. The CDR3 region has the DNA TGTGCCAGCAGCCGGAGCGGGGACTATGGCTACACCTTC. It is translated as CASSRSGDYGYTF.

The V gene is TRBV6-2 or TRBV6-3, the J gene TRBJ2-1; possible D gene TRBD2, 7 bases. Trimming removed 2 bases from V and 2 bases from J, with 28 bases in between. The CDR3 loop spans 21 amino acids. Per germline, CDR1 MNHEY and CDR2 SVGEGT. CDR3 residues: CASSYPTWGGRGRGTYNEQFF. In DNA form, the CDR3 reads TGTGCCAGCAGTTACCCGACTTGGGGGGGCCGAGGAAGGGGTACCTACAATGAGCAGTTCTTC.

In its sample, this clone was seen a few times. The chain joins TRBV6-2 or TRBV6-3 to TRBJ2-1; tentatively, D is TRBD1 (6 bases). Deletions cut 6 bases from V and 6 bases from J, with 21 bases between. The CDR3 is 16 residues long. Per germline, CDR1 MNHEY and CDR2 SVGEGT. CDR3 protein: CASSLIDRTDFNEQFF. The CDR3 DNA reads as TGTGCCAGCAGCCTTATCGACAGGACGGACTTCAATGAGCAGTTCTTC.

This chain links TRBV11-2 with TRBJ2-1, with 12 bases fitting TRBD2. The CDR3 contains 19 residues. CDR1 SGHAT and CDR2 FQNNGV come from the germline V gene. Germline trimming cut 1 base from V and 6 bases from J; bases unmatched to any gene: 13. The CDR3 loop reads CASSLGSFRLAGDPNEQFF. The DNA for the CDR3 is TGTGCCAGCAGCTTAGGGTCATTCCGACTAGCGGGAGACCCCAATGAGCAGTTCTTC.

The rearrangement joins TRBV20-1 to TRBJ2-7; D is perhaps TRBD2 (7 bases). The CDR3 sequence is 11 residues long. V lost 6 bases to trimming and J lost 9 bases, with 15 bases between them. From germline, CDR1 is DFQATT and CDR2 SNEGSKA (reference sequence). The CDR3 loop reads CSAARGAGQYF. In DNA form, the CDR3 reads TGCAGTGCCGCCCGGGGGGCAGGGCAGTACTTC.

J is TRBJ2-7 and V is TRBV25-1; perhaps TRBD2 as D (5 bases). CDR3 size: 15 residues. CDR1 is MGHDK, CDR2 SYGVNS, per germline. V was shortened by 2 bases and J by 4 bases, with 15 bases between the two germline ends. The chain's CDR3 is CASSEGKDSRYEQYF. The CDR3, as DNA: TGTGCCAGCAGTGAAGGCAAGGACTCCCGATACGAGCAGTACTTC.

This chain connects TRBV28 to TRBJ1-5; 7 positions agree with TRBD1. The CDR3 totals 17 residues. Trimming took 6 bases from V and 2 from J; bases not matched to a gene: 13. The V gene's germline CDR1 is MDHEN and CDR2 SYDVKM. The CDR3 spells CASRPTGVRERNQPQHF. The CDR3 bases are TGTGCCAGCAGACCAACAGGGGTCAGAGAACGCAATCAGCCCCAGCATTTT.

This chain links TRBV12-3 or TRBV12-4 with TRBJ1-1; 8 bases agree with TRBD1. Unmatched junction bases numbered 5, after V lost 6 bases and J lost 5 bases. This CDR3 is 13 amino acids long. The CDR3 DNA is TGTGCCAGCAGGTACACAGGGGGGACTGAAGCTTTCTTT. Its translation: CASRYTGGTEAFF.

The chain uses TRBV27 and TRBJ1-4; weak D call: TRBD1 (5 bases). The CDR3 sequence is 13 residues long. From germline, CDR1 is MNHEY and CDR2 SMNVEV (reference sequence). Trimming left V 3 bases short and J 7 bases short, with 9 bases between. CDR3: CASSFGRVEKLFF. The CDR3, as DNA: TGTGCCAGCAGTTTCGGCAGGGTTGAAAAACTGTTTTTT.

V usage is TRBV4-3 and J usage is TRBJ1-1; 8 nucleotides match TRBD1. The CDR3 consists of 16 residues. V gave up 0 bases and J gave up 7 bases; unmatched junction bases: 10. Germline-derived CDR1 and CDR2 are LGHNA and YSLEER. As DNA, the CDR3 is TGCGCCAGCAGCCAAGATTTTCAGGGGGCAATGATTGAAGCTTTCTTT. This translates into CASSQDFQGAMIEAFF.

This clone has only one observation. V is TRBV5-4 and J is TRBJ2-3, with D perhaps matching TRBD1 (5 bases). Germline CDR1 is SGHNT and CDR2 is YYREEE (reference sequence). With 4 bases removed from V and 3 bases from J, the gap between germline ends came to 6 bases. The CDR3 sequence is 12 residues long. CDR3 sequence: CASSRQTDTQYF. The CDR3 DNA follows: TGTGCCAGCAGCCGACAGACAGATACGCAGTATTTT.

This clone has only a few counts. This specimen includes other DNA sequences encoding the same CDR3. The CDR3 spells CASSRGGAYNEQFF. CDR3 nucleotide sequence: TGTGCCAGTAGTAGAGGGGGAGCCTACAATGAGCAGTTCTTC. The rearrangement links TRBV19 to TRBJ2-1; a weak D match, TRBD1 (6 bases). Germline V gene sequence: CDR1 LNHDA, CDR2 SQIVND (reference sequence). This CDR3 is built from 14 residues. The V end was cut by 4 bases, the J end by 2 bases, with 9 bases between.

The rearrangement links TRBV4-1 to TRBJ2-5; TRBD2 matches at 13 bases. CDR1 and CDR2 from the germline V gene are MGHRA and YSYEKL. The junction had 3 bases not matched to a gene; V was cut back by 0 bases and J by 5 bases. This CDR3 has 16 residues. The CDR3 coding sequence is TGCGCCAGCAGCCAAGAAGGACTAGCGGGGGTGGAGACCCAGTACTTC. This translates into CASSQEGLAGVETQYF.

V usage is TRBV9 and J usage is TRBJ1-6, with 9 bases lining up with TRBD1. From germline, CDR1 is SGDLS and CDR2 YYNGEE. This CDR3 spans 15 amino acids. The ends lost 4 bases at V and 7 bases at J; junction bases unmatched: 6. As DNA, the CDR3 is TGTGCCAGCAGCTTCCGGACAGGGGAAAATTCACCCCTCCACTTT. Translating it yields CASSFRTGENSPLHF. Together with reference TRBV9 and TRBJ1-6, the CDR3 gives the full variable domain: DSGVTQTPKHLITATGQRVTLRCSPRSGDLSVYWYQQSLDQGLQFLIQYYNGEERAKGNILERFSAQQFPDLHSELNLSSLELGDSALYFCASSFRTGENSPLHFGNGTRLTVT.

The rearrangement links TRBV18 to TRBJ2-7; no definite D call. With 2 bases removed from V and 1 base from J, the gap between germline ends came to 12 bases. Germline-derived CDR1 and CDR2 are KGHSH and LQKENI. The CDR3 runs to 15 residues. For the CDR3, the DNA is TGTGCCAGCTCACCATCTCCGGGTAGTTCCTACGAGCAGTACTTC. Its translation is CASSPSPGSSYEQYF.

This chain links TRBV5-4 with TRBJ2-7; 8 positions match TRBD2. CDR3 length: 14 amino acids. The germline V gene encodes CDR1 SGHNT and CDR2 YYREEE (reference sequence). V dropped 4 bases and J dropped 2; count of bases not matched to a gene: 5. As DNA, the CDR3 is TGTGCCAGCAGCGCCGGACTAGCCCCCTACGAGCAGTACTTC. Its translation: CASSAGLAPYEQYF.

The chain has TRBV20-1 and TRBJ2-7, with D possibly being TRBD1 (5 bases). Looked up from germline, CDR1 is DFQATT and CDR2 is SNEGSKA (reference sequence). The CDR3 loop spans 13 amino acids. V lost 3 bases and J lost 0, with 9 bases in between. The DNA of the CDR3 is TGCAGTGCTAGTAGGACATCCTCCTACGAGCAGTACTTC. Translation gives CSASRTSSYEQYF.

To note about this clone: Other DNA sequences from this sample encode an identical CDR3 as well. The rearrangement joins TRBV30 to TRBJ2-7, with D maybe TRBD2 (6 bases). V lost 3 bases and J lost 3, with 6 bases in between. In germline, CDR1 is GTSNPN, CDR2 SVGIG (reference sequence). The CDR3 covers 11 residues. The CDR3 reads CAWRGGYEQYF. The CDR3 DNA reads TGTGCCTGGAGGGGGGGCTACGAGCAGTACTTC.

As regards this clone: One end of the junction does not line up with germline, which may come from a read error. V gene TRBV28 combines with J gene TRBJ2-7; 10 bases are shared with TRBD1. The CDR3 is 15 amino acids. Germline V CDR1 and CDR2: MDHEN, SYDVKM. CDR3 sequence: CASSLWTGGRYEQYF. The CDR3 region has the DNA TGTGCCAGCAGTCTATGGACAGGGGGTCGCTACGAGCAGTACTTC. Together with reference TRBV28 and TRBJ2-7, the CDR3 gives the full variable domain: DVKVTQSSRYLVKRTGEKVFLECVQDMDHENMFWYRQDPGLGLRLIYFSYDVKMKEKGDIPEGYSVSREKKERFSLILESASTNQTSMYLCASSLWTGGRYEQYFGPGTRLTVT.